Included here is one TCR beta chain sequence, with context. This entry comes from a study of blood T cells in healthy people across ages. Study in general: There was about one barcoded beta molecule captured by template switching per two T cells.

CDR1 and CDR2 from the germline V gene are SEHNR and FQNEAQ (reference sequence). The CDR3 has 14 amino acids. V lost 0 bases to trimming and J lost 5 bases, with 8 bases between them. Healthy Caucasian individuals from Russia aged about 6 to 95 were enrolled as donors. PCR was performed a second time for roughly 7 to 12 cycles using a sample-barcoded 5' primer and a J-beta primer mix. Each cDNA molecule was tagged by a template-switch adaptor with 12 random nucleotides. Using its own MiXCR run on the 5' RACE reads, TCRdb lists one record per CDR3 protein. The sample includes about 1.5 million distinct CDR3 sequences, roughly 45% of them seen just once.

Specimen: blood. The chain is built from TRBV7-9 and TRBJ2-1; D may match TRBD1 or TRBD2 (5 bases each). The receptor comes from a woman aged 18-29 years in good health. CDR3 nucleotides: TGTGCCAGCAGCTTAGCCCCGGGGCACAATGAGCAGTTCTTC. Translated, it gives CASSLAPGHNEQFF.